The present entry profiles one T cell receptor beta chain with its context. Its target is unknown. The V end was cut by 3 bases, the J end by 0 bases, with 11 bases between. This CDR3 region has 15 residues. Germline loops: CDR1 LNHDA, CDR2 SQIVND (reference sequence). Use of 60 Vbeta and 13 Jbeta primers characterized the PCR. Here immunoSEQ multiplex PCR was the method, and the copy in TCRdb shows in-frame clones only, minus some. The data show 150,000 to 200,000 clones, about four fifths seen once. This record belongs to a study of cytomegalovirus exposure and HLA in healthy donors. General study points: The likely explanation for a cluster of highly shared sequence variants was sequencing artifact. TCR beta sequences numbering around 15,000 were associated with HLA alleles at 0.05 false discovery rate in a later analysis.

This TCR was recovered from a man in his forties or fifties in good health and CMV-seropositive. The sequencing sample was made of PBMCs. This chain joins TRBV19 and TRBJ1-1, with D possibly matching TRBD1 (6 bases). The CDR3 nucleotides are TGTGCCAGTAGTATGCACGGACAGTTGAACACTGAAGCTTTCTTT. Protein product: CASSMHGQLNTEAFF.